This passage covers 31 T cell receptor beta chains from one sample sequenced in a study of response to subunit inactivated influenza vaccine. TCRdb itself ran the RT-PCR reads through MiXCR, one entry per CDR3 protein. In the table there are around 480,000 distinct CDR3 sequences, 9.5% to 13% of which are singletons. Sequenced material: PBMCs from blood, taken 35 to 45 days after vaccination. These receptors all stem from a man aged 45-60 years who received an inactivated influenza vaccine.

This chain joins TRBV7-9 and TRBJ1-1; 9 bases map to TRBD1. CDR1 is SEHNR, CDR2 FQNEAQ, per germline (reference sequence). J lost 6 bases, V lost 5 bases, and 7 bases had no gene match. The CDR3 sequence is 14 residues long. CDR3 sequence: CASSKYTGGPEAFF. The CDR3 region has the DNA TGTGCCAGCAGCAAATATACAGGGGGCCCTGAAGCTTTCTTT.

This clonotype occurred a few times. The chain joins TRBV6-5 to TRBJ1-1; 9 bases agree with TRBD1. The V gene's germline CDR1 is MNHEY and CDR2 SVGAGI. The CDR3 totals 14 residues. V lost 2 bases to trimming and J lost 4 bases; unmatched junction nucleotides: 2. The CDR3 nucleotides are TGTGCCAGCAGTTACGGGGGACAGGGCACTGAAGCTTTCTTT. This gives the protein CASSYGGQGTEAFF.

This clonotype was seen only a few times. The V and J genes are TRBV11-2 and TRBJ2-7; a weak D match, TRBD1 (6 bases). Germline V CDR1 and CDR2: SGHAT, FQNNGV. V gave up 0 bases and J gave up 10 bases, with 13 bases separating them. This CDR3 contains 13 residues. For the CDR3, the DNA is TGTGCCAGCAGCTTAGAGACATGGGGACACCAGTACTTC. This sequence encodes CASSLETWGHQYF.

This clonotype turned up a few times. V gene TRBV5-1 combines with J gene TRBJ1-2, with D unresolved. Trimming took off 0 bases at V and 3 bases at J, with 9 bases between the two ends. Germline V gene data show CDR1 as SGHRS and CDR2 as YFSETQ. This CDR3 is 14 amino acids long. CDR3 sequence (DNA): TGCGCCAGCAGCTTGGTTGGAGGGTACTATGGCTACACCTTC. It is translated as CASSLVGGYYGYTF.

This clonotype has a count of ten or more. The J gene is TRBJ2-7, the V gene TRBV12-3 or TRBV12-4, with 7 positions matching TRBD2. CDR3 length: 13 residues. Losses at the gene ends were 6 bases for V and 3 bases for J; bases not matched to a gene: 5. The CDR3 nucleotides read TGTGCCAGCAGCCTAGCGGAAGGCTACGAGCAGTACTTC. Translating gives CASSLAEGYEQYF.

Many counts were recorded for this clonotype. The gene calls are TRBV12-3 or TRBV12-4 and TRBJ1-3; D unresolved. V lost 3 bases to trimming and J lost 6 bases, with 9 bases between them. The CDR3 loop spans 13 amino acids. In DNA form, the CDR3 reads TGTGCCAGCAGTTTTGTGACAAAAAACACCATATATTTT. This translates into CASSFVTKNTIYF.

A few counts support this clonotype. V is TRBV6-1 and J is TRBJ1-1; D is unclear. The length of the CDR3 is 16 residues. The germline V gene encodes CDR1 MNHNS and CDR2 SASEGT. The ends were cut back, 5 bases at V and 6 bases at J, with 22 bases in the middle. DNA for the CDR3: TGTGCCAGCAGTCTAAGGTATGCATACATAGCGCCTGAAGCTTTCTTT. Amino acid sequence: CASSLRYAYIAPEAFF.

The CDR3 DNA is TGCAGTGCTAGAAGGCCTAGTCCGGGCAATGAGCAGTTCTTC. Protein sequence: CSARRPSPGNEQFF. The gene calls are TRBV20-1 and TRBJ2-1; D uncertain. CDR1 and CDR2 from the germline V gene are DFQATT and SNEGSKA (reference sequence). The CDR3 is made up of 14 amino acids. Trimming removed 2 bases at V and 6 bases at J, with 14 bases between.

This clonotype was counted a few times. The chain is built from TRBV20-1 and TRBJ2-7; D is uncertain. The length of the CDR3 is 12 residues. V was trimmed by 3 bases and J by 3 bases, leaving 9 bases between them. Germline CDR1 and CDR2: DFQATT and SNEGSKA (reference sequence). The CDR3 DNA reads as TGCAGTGCTAGGCAGGAACACTACGAGCAGTACTTC. It encodes CSARQEHYEQYF.

The J gene is TRBJ2-7, the V gene TRBV29-1; possible D gene TRBD2, 5 bases. The length of the CDR3 is 12 residues. Germline lookup yields CDR1 SQVTM and CDR2 ANQGSEA. V was trimmed by 4 bases and J by 1 base, leaving 8 bases between them. DNA of the CDR3: TGCAGCGTTGGTCCGGGGTCCTACGAGCAGTACTTC. The encoded protein is CSVGPGSYEQYF.

This clonotype was seen a handful of times. The chain recombines TRBV6-5 with TRBJ2-5; tentatively, D is TRBD1 (6 bases). Trimming pared 1 base from V and 3 bases from J, leaving 12 bases between. The CDR3 extends over 15 amino acids. Germline V gives CDR1 MNHEY, CDR2 SVGAGI. The CDR3 protein is CASSYYGGQKETQYF. CDR3 in DNA: TGTGCCAGCAGTTACTACGGCGGACAGAAAGAGACCCAGTACTTC.

This clonotype was recorded a few times. The chain recombines TRBV20-1 with TRBJ2-7; 9 bases are a match to TRBD2. V was pared by 0 bases and J by 3 bases, with 6 bases of the junction left unmatched. The CDR3 spans 15 residues. Germline CDR1 is DFQATT and CDR2 is SNEGSKA (reference sequence). The CDR3 here is CSAREPPSGIYEQYF. The CDR3 DNA sequence: TGCAGTGCTAGAGAGCCTCCTAGCGGGATCTACGAGCAGTACTTC.

The chain carries TRBV6-2 or TRBV6-3 and TRBJ2-1; 8 bases match TRBD1. The CDR3 spans 15 residues. Trimming cost V 5 bases and J 8 bases; bases outside gene matches: 11. Germline CDR1 is MNHEY and CDR2 is SVGEGT. CDR3 DNA: TGTGCCAGCAGTCACCGGGGACAGGTTGTTGATGAGCAGTTCTTC. This translates into CASSHRGQVVDEQFF.

CDR3 sequence reads: CASSHPDPHRYNEQFF. The CDR3 nucleotides are TGTGCCAGCAGCCATCCCGACCCCCACAGATACAATGAGCAGTTCTTC. The V gene is TRBV4-2, the J gene TRBJ2-1; D remains unclear. The germline CDR1 and CDR2 sequences are LGHNA and YNFKEQ. CDR3 length: 16 residues. V lost 3 bases, J lost 4 bases, and 16 bases lay in between.

This clonotype came up many times. V and J are TRBV10-3 and TRBJ2-7; tentatively, D is TRBD1 or TRBD2 (5 bases each). The CDR3 runs to 12 residues. Germline loops: CDR1 ENHRY, CDR2 SYGVKD. Trimming took 2 bases from V and 4 from J, leaving 6 bases between them. CDR3 sequence (DNA): TGTGCCATCAGTGAGGGGGGTTACGAGCAGTACTTC. This sequence encodes CAISEGGYEQYF.

The table lists this clonotype with many counts. The chain combines TRBV28 with TRBJ2-3, with D uncertain. This CDR3 has 14 amino acids. CDR1 is MDHEN, CDR2 SYDVKM, per germline. The V end lost 7 bases, the J end lost 0 bases, and 11 bases lay between the germline ends. As DNA, the CDR3 is TGTGCCAGCATTCCTAACCCAAGCACAGATACGCAGTATTTT. Protein sequence: CASIPNPSTDTQYF. The whole variable domain, remainder taken from reference TRBV28 and TRBJ2-3, is DVKVTQSSRYLVKRTGEKVFLECVQDMDHENMFWYRQDPGLGLRLIYFSYDVKMKEKGDIPEGYSVSREKKERFSLILESASTNQTSMYLCASIPNPSTDTQYFGPGTRLTVL.

This clonotype occurred many times. The V gene is TRBV10-3, the J gene TRBJ2-5; either TRBD1 or TRBD2 may supply D (6 bases each). Per germline, CDR1 ENHRY and CDR2 SYGVKD. Trimming took off 6 bases at V and 2 bases at J, with 19 bases between the two ends. This CDR3 spans 16 amino acids. The CDR3 nucleotides are TGTGCCATCAGCCAGGGTCGGACGGGGGCACAAGAGACCCAGTACTTC. It is translated as CAISQGRTGAQETQYF.

V gene TRBV28 combines with J gene TRBJ1-4, with no clear D. Looked up from germline, CDR1 is MDHEN and CDR2 is SYDVKM. Trimming took 1 base from V and 3 from J, leaving 9 bases between them. The CDR3 contains 15 residues. The CDR3 DNA reads TGTGCCAGCAGTTTATCCCGGGTACCTAATGAAAAACTGTTTTTT. Amino acid sequence: CASSLSRVPNEKLFF. The full variable domain, its missing parts supplied by reference TRBV28 and TRBJ1-4, is DVKVTQSSRYLVKRTGEKVFLECVQDMDHENMFWYRQDPGLGLRLIYFSYDVKMKEKGDIPEGYSVSREKKERFSLILESASTNQTSMYLCASSLSRVPNEKLFFGSGTQLSVL.

The chain has TRBV5-1 and TRBJ1-6; D is possibly TRBD1 (5 bases). Looked up from germline, CDR1 is SGHRS and CDR2 is YFSETQ. The CDR3 totals 13 residues. V lost 4 bases and J lost 9, with 11 bases in between. CDR3 residues: CASSGEGTSPLHF. For the CDR3, the DNA is TGCGCCAGCAGCGGAGAGGGGACTTCACCCCTCCACTTT.

Details on this clonotype: Since a much larger clone is just one base distant, this may be a read error. The V gene is TRBV11-3, the J gene TRBJ2-7; 7 bases agree with TRBD1. V lost 3 bases to trimming and J lost 2 bases; unmatched junction nucleotides: 4. The CDR3 totals 14 residues. The V gene's germline CDR1 is SGHNT and CDR2 YENEEA. The CDR3 protein is CASSLGQPTYEQYF. The CDR3 coding sequence is TGTGCCAGCAGCTTGGGACAGCCTACCTACGAGCAGTACTTC.

This clonotype was counted a few times. The chain recombines TRBV7-6 with TRBJ2-1, with 12 bases fitting TRBD2. The CDR3 contains 15 residues. From germline, CDR1 is SGHVS and CDR2 FNYEAQ. Unmatched junction bases numbered 9, after V lost 1 base and J lost 14 bases. CDR3 nucleotides: TGTGCCAGCAGCTTAGGACTAGCGGGGGAAACCAGGGAGTTCTTC. Its translation: CASSLGLAGETREFF.

The chain recombines TRBV18 with TRBJ2-6; D is undetermined. The germline CDR1 and CDR2 sequences are KGHSH and LQKENI. Trimming cost V 2 bases and J 0 bases, with 8 bases left between them. CDR3 size: 16 residues. DNA for the CDR3: TGTGCCAGCTCACCATCTGTGGCCTCTGGGGCCAACGTCCTGACTTTC. It yields the protein CASSPSVASGANVLTF.

This sequence joins TRBV7-9 and TRBJ2-5; D might be TRBD2 (6 bases). Per germline, CDR1 SEHNR and CDR2 FQNEAQ (reference sequence). This CDR3 has 14 residues. V was cut by 6 bases and J by 5 bases, with 16 bases left in between. The CDR3 DNA is TGTGCCAGCAGGGCGCCAGGGAGGAGGGAGACCCAGTACTTC. Translated: CASRAPGRRETQYF.

This clonotype was picked up many times. V and J are TRBV11-2 and TRBJ1-4, with D maybe TRBD1 (5 bases). Germline loops: CDR1 SGHAT, CDR2 FQNNGV. CDR3 length: 16 amino acids. Trimming took 0 bases from V and 2 from J, leaving 10 bases between them. CDR3 sequence reads: CASSLDFGATNEKLFF. The CDR3 bases are TGTGCCAGCAGCTTAGATTTTGGGGCGACTAATGAAAAACTGTTTTTT.

The chain joins TRBV6-5 to TRBJ2-1; the D gene is possibly TRBD2 (5 bases). CDR1 MNHEY and CDR2 SVGAGI come from the germline V gene. This CDR3 contains 15 residues. V shed 2 bases and J shed 3 bases, with 11 bases lying between them. The CDR3 loop is CASSYREGHYNEQFF. CDR3 nucleotide sequence: TGTGCCAGCAGTTACCGGGAAGGGCACTACAATGAGCAGTTCTTC.

This clonotype appeared many times. The chain is built from TRBV5-1 and TRBJ2-3; 8 nucleotides align to TRBD2. CDR1 is SGHRS and CDR2 is YFSETQ in the germline V gene. The length of the CDR3 is 16 residues. The V segment lost 7 bases and the J segment 5 bases; nucleotides outside the gene matches: 15. The CDR3 DNA reads as TGCGCCAGCGCGCCCTACTCGGGGGGGCCAGTAGATACGCAGTATTTT. Residues: CASAPYSGGPVDTQYF.

CDR3 sequence reads: CASSRGLQGRETQYF. Here the CDR3 DNA reads TGCGCCAGCAGCCGCGGATTACAGGGGCGAGAGACCCAGTACTTC. This chain connects TRBV4-1 to TRBJ2-5, with TRBD1 matching 7 bases. Germline V CDR1 and CDR2: MGHRA, YSYEKL. This CDR3 contains 15 residues. The V gene end was trimmed by 4 bases and the J gene end by 4 bases; junction bases not matched to a gene: 9.

The chain links TRBV6-5 to TRBJ2-7; a possible D gene is TRBD1 (6 bases). CDR1 MNHEY and CDR2 SVGAGI come from the germline V gene. CDR3 length: 18 residues. Trimming took off 0 bases at V and 3 bases at J, with 21 bases between the two ends. The CDR3 sequence is CASSYSRSGLQGRYEQYF. The CDR3 nucleotides read TGTGCCAGCAGTTACTCTCGGTCGGGCTTACAGGGACGCTACGAGCAGTACTTC.

V usage is TRBV5-6 and J usage is TRBJ1-1; D gene ambiguous. The CDR3 is made up of 12 amino acids. Per the germline V gene, CDR1 is SGHDT and CDR2 is YYEEEE. V was shortened by 6 bases and J by 3 bases, with 9 bases between the two germline ends. The DNA of the CDR3 is TGTGCCAGCACCTCCGTGGACACTGAAGCTTTCTTT. Protein product: CASTSVDTEAFF.

This clonotype was recorded a few times. This chain links TRBV5-1 with TRBJ2-7, with D perhaps given as TRBD1 or TRBD2 (5 bases each). CDR3 length equals 16 residues. Trimming shortened V by 2 bases and J by 3 bases, and 18 bases separated the two germline ends. Germline CDR1 SGHRS, CDR2 YFSETQ. CDR3 residues: CASSFQSGPLYYEQYF. The CDR3 region has the DNA TGCGCCAGCAGCTTCCAGTCGGGGCCCCTCTACTACGAGCAGTACTTC. Filled out from reference TRBV5-1 and TRBJ2-7, the complete variable domain reads KAGVTQTPRYLIKTRGQQVTLSCSPISGHRSVSWYQQTPGQGLQFLFEYFSETQRNKGNFPGRFSGRQFSNSRSEMNVSTLELGDSALYLCASSFQSGPLYYEQYFGPGTRLTVT.

This clonotype has more than one count but fewer than ten. This chain links TRBV6-1 with TRBJ2-1, with 11 bases lining up with TRBD2. V gave up 6 bases and J gave up 8 bases; unmatched junction bases: 6. The germline CDR1 and CDR2 sequences are MNHNS and SASEGT. This CDR3 has 14 amino acids. The CDR3 DNA follows: TGTGCCAGCAGCCGTAGCGGGGGGGCGTATGAGCAGTTCTTC. The encoded protein is CASSRSGGAYEQFF.